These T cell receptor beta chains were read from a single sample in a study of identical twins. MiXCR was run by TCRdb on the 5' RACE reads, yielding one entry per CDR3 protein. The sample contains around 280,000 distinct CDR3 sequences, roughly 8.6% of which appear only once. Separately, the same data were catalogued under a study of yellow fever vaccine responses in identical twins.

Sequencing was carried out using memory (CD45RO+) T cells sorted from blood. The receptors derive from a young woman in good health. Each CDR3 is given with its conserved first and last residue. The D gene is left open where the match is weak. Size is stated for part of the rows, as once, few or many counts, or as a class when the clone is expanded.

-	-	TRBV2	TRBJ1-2	TGTGCCAGCAGGATTCCGGGACTTCGATCGGGAGGCTACACCTTC	CASRIPGLRSGGYTF
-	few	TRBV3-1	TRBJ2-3	TGTGCCAGCAGCCCAACACACGGGGGCACAGATACGCAGTATTTT	CASSPTHGGTDTQYF
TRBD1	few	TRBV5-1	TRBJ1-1	TGCGCCAGCAGCTTCACAGGGGACGGCACTGAAGCTTTCTTT	CASSFTGDGTEAFF
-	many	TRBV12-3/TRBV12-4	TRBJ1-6	TGTGCCAGCAGTTTGTACGGGGATAATTCACCCCTCCACTTT	CASSLYGDNSPLHF
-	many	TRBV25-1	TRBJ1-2	TGTGCCAGCACCCGAACTGAGACTTCTGGCTACACCTTC	CASTRTETSGYTF
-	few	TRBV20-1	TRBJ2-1	TGCAGTGCTAGTCAGAGCTCCTACAATGAGCAGTTCTTC	CSASQSSYNEQFF
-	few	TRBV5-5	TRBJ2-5	TGTGCCAGCAGCTATGGACTTCCAGAGACCCAGTACTTC	CASSYGLPETQYF
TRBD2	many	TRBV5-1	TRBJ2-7	TGCGCCAGCGCTACCCTTAACGCGGGGGACGAGCAGTACTTC	CASATLNAGDEQYF
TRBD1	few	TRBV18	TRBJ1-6	TGTGCCAGCTCACAATCGGGACAGGGTAATTCACCCCTCCACTTT	CASSQSGQGNSPLHF
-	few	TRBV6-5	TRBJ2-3	TGTGCCAGCAGTTACTCGGGGCTTGGCACAGATACGCAGTATTTT	CASSYSGLGTDTQYF
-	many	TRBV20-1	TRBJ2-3	TGCAGTGCTAGGACAGGCACAGATACGCAGTATTTT	CSARTGTDTQYF
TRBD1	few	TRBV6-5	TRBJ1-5	TGTGCCAGCAGTTACTCAGGGGGCGCCCCCTGGAGCAATCAGCCCCAGCATTTT	CASSYSGGAPWSNQPQHF
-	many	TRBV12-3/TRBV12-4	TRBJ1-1	TGTGCCAGCAGCAGCAGACAGAACACTGAAGCTTTCTTT	CASSSRQNTEAFF
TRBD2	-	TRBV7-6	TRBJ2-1	TGTGCCAGCAGCTTAGCTGTAGCGGGGGGAGACAATGAGCAGTTCTTC	CASSLAVAGGDNEQFF
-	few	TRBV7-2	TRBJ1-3	TGTGCCAGCAGCTTAGCGTGGGCAGGCGCCGGAAACACCATATATTTT	CASSLAWAGAGNTIYF
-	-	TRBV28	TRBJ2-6	TGTGCCAGCAGTATCAGATCTGGGGCCAACGTCCTGACTTTC	CASSIRSGANVLTF
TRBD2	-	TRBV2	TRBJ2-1	TGTGCCAGCACCAAAAGCGGGGGTCCCTACAATGAGCAGTTCTTC	CASTKSGGPYNEQFF
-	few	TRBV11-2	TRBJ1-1	TGTGCCAGCAGCCGCCAAGGGGGGAGGGGAACTGAAGCTTTCTTT	CASSRQGGRGTEAFF
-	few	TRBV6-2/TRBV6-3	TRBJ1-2	TGTGCCAGCACCCCTCGGGGGGGTGGCTACACCTTC	CASTPRGGGYTF
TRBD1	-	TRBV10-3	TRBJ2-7	TGTGCCATCAAGGACAGGTCCTCCTACGAGCAGTACTTC	CAIKDRSSYEQYF
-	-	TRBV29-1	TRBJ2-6	TGCAGCGCCGCTTTCCAGGGGTCTGGGGCCAACGTCCTGACTTTC	CSAAFQGSGANVLTF
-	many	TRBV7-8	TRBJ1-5	TGTGCCAGCAGCTTAGGGAGGGTTACTCAGCCCCAGCATTTT	CASSLGRVTQPQHF
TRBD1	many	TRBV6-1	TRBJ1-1	TGTGCCAGCAGGAGCCGGGACAGCAGAGTAGCTGAAGCTTTCTTT	CASRSRDSRVAEAFF
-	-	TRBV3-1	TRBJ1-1	TGTGCCAGCACTCCTTCAGGGCCGAACACTGAAGCTTTCTTT	CASTPSGPNTEAFF
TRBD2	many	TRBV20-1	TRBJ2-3	TGCAGTGAGACTCTAGCGGGGTCTGTAGATACGCAGTATTTT	CSETLAGSVDTQYF
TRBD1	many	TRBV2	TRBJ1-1	TGTGCCAGCACTTTGAAGGGGGCGAACACTGAAGCTTTCTTT	CASTLKGANTEAFF
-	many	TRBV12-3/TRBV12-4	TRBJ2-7	TGTGCCAGCAGTCTCGTGGGGGGAGGTCGGTACTTC	CASSLVGGGRYF
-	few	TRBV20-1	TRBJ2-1	TGCAGTGCGTACAGGGATACGGAGCAGTTCTTC	CSAYRDTEQFF
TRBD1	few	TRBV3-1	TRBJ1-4	TGTGCCAGCAGACGGACAGGGGGGACGAATGAAAAACTGTTTTTT	CASRRTGGTNEKLFF
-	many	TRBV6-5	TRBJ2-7	TGTGCCAGCAGTTATGGCTACAGCAAGCACTACGAGCAGTACTTC	CASSYGYSKHYEQYF
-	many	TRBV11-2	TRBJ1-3	TGTGCCAGCAGCACCCGACAGGCCTCTGGAAACACCATATATTTT	CASSTRQASGNTIYF
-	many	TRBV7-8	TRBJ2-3	TGTGCCAGCAGCTCGATGATTGATACGCAGTATTTT	CASSSMIDTQYF
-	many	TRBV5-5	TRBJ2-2	TGTGCCAGCAGCTTGGGACACCTGGGGCAGGCCCACACCGGGGAGCTGTTTTTT	CASSLGHLGQAHTGELFF
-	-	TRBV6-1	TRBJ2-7	TGTGCCAGCAGCACCAGGACCGGCTACGAGCAGTACTTC	CASSTRTGYEQYF
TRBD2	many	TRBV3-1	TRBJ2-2	TGTGCCAGCAGCTGGACTAGCGGGATCGGGGAGCTGTTTTTT	CASSWTSGIGELFF
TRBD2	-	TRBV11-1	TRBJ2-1	TGTGCCAGCAGCAACCCCGGGACTAGACTTCTCAATGAGCAGTTCTTC	CASSNPGTRLLNEQFF
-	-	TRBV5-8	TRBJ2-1	TGTGCCAGCAGCTTGGGGACGGAGCCGAGCTCCTACAATGAGCAGTTCTTC	CASSLGTEPSSYNEQFF
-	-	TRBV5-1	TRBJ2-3	TGCGCCAGCAGCTTGGGGGAAGGGGGGAGCACAGATACGCAGTATTTT	CASSLGEGGSTDTQYF
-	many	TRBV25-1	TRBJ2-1	TGTGCCAGCAGTCCTAAGGGACCCGTAATCTACAATGAGCAGTTCTTC	CASSPKGPVIYNEQFF
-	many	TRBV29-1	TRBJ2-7	TGCAGCGTTGTTGTGGCCTACGAGCAGTACTTC	CSVVVAYEQYF
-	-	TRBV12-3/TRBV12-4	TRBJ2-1	TGTGCCAACAGTCTTCGGAGAAAGGGGGTGTTCTTC	CANSLRRKGVFF
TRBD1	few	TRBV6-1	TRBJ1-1	TGTGCCAGCAGACCCGGGACAGCGAACACTGAAGCTTTCTTT	CASRPGTANTEAFF
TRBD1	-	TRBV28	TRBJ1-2	TGTGCCAGCAGTATCGGGACAGGCCCAGTGATGGGCTACACCTTC	CASSIGTGPVMGYTF
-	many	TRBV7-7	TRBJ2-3	TGTGCCAGCAGCTTAGGGGACAGCACAGATACGCAGTATTTT	CASSLGDSTDTQYF
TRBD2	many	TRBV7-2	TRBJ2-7	TGTGCCAGCAGCTCCCCTAGCGGTACTCAGTACTTC	CASSSPSGTQYF